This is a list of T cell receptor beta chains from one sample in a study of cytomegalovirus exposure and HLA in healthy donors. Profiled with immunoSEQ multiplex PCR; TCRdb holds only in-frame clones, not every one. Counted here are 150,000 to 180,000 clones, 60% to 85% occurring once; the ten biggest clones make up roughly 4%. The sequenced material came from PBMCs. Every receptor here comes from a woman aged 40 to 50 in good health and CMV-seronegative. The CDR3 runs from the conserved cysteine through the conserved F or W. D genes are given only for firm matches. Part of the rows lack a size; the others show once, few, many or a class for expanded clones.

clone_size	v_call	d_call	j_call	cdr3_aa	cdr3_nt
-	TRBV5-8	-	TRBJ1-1	CASSLSYTRDTEAFF	TGTGCCAGCAGCCTGAGCTATACCAGGGACACTGAAGCTTTCTTT
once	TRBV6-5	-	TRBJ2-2	CASSWGPGELFF	TGTGCCAGCAGTTGGGGGCCCGGGGAGCTGTTTTTT
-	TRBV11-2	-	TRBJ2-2	CASSLDGGTGTGELFF	TGTGCCAGCAGCTTAGATGGGGGGACGGGCACCGGGGAGCTGTTTTTT
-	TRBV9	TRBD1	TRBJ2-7	CASSPRTGSSYEQYF	TGTGCCAGCAGCCCCCGGACAGGGAGCTCCTACGAGCAGTACTTC
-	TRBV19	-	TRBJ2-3	CASSIGTSTDTQYF	TGTGCCAGTAGTATAGGGACTAGCACAGATACGCAGTATTTT
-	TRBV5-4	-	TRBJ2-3	CASSHQGSTDTQYF	TGTGCCAGCAGCCACCAGGGGAGCACAGATACGCAGTATTTT
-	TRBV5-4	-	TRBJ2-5	CASSRSGVDETQYF	TGTGCCAGCAGCCGTAGCGGAGTTGACGAGACCCAGTACTTC
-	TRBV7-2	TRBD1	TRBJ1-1	CASSLGGTANTEAFF	TGTGCCAGCAGCTTAGGCGGGACAGCGAACACTGAAGCTTTCTTT
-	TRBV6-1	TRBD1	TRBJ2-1	CASRPGTGGYNEQFF	TGTGCCAGCAGACCCGGGACAGGGGGCTACAATGAGCAGTTCTTC
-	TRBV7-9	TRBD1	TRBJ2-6	CASSSRTGGALGANVLTF	TGTGCCAGCAGCTCCAGGACAGGGGGCGCGCTGGGGGCCAACGTCCTGACTTTC
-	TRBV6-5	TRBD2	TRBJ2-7	CASSSAGLAVSEQYF	TGTGCCAGCAGTTCCGCGGGACTAGCGGTGAGCGAGCAGTACTTC
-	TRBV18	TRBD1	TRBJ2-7	CASSPRERTGVPEQYF	TGTGCCAGCTCACCCAGAGAAAGGACAGGGGTCCCCGAGCAGTACTTC
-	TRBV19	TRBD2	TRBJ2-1	CASSIGSGSGNEQFF	TGTGCCAGTAGTATCGGCAGCGGGAGCGGAAATGAGCAGTTCTTC
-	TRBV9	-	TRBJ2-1	CASSVRPPRDNEQFF	TGTGCCAGCAGCGTTCGACCCCCTCGGGACAATGAGCAGTTCTTC
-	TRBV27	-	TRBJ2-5	CASSLPGFAETQYF	TGTGCCAGCAGTCTGCCGGGATTTGCAGAGACCCAGTACTTC
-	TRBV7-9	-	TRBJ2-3	CASSPKPQWGGTDTQYF	TGTGCCAGCAGCCCAAAACCTCAGTGGGGGGGCACAGATACGCAGTATTTT
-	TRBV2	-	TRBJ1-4	CASKSTTNEKLFF	TGTGCCTCAAAAAGCACAACTAATGAAAAACTGTTTTTT
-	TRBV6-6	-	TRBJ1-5	CASRKGPSNQPQHF	TGTGCCAGCAGGAAGGGGCCGAGCAATCAGCCCCAGCATTTT
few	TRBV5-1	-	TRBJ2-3	CASSFSRVGDTQYF	TGCGCCAGCAGCTTTTCGCGGGTGGGCGATACGCAGTATTTT
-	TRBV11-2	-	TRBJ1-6	CASSLPGYNSPLHF	TGTGCCAGCAGCTTGCCAGGTTATAATTCACCCCTCCACTTT
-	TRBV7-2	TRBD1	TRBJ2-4	CASSLLPGQLAKNIQYF	TGTGCCAGCAGCTTACTTCCGGGACAGCTAGCCAAAAACATTCAGTACTTC
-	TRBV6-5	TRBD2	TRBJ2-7	CASSYGTSGNQYF	TGTGCCAGCAGTTACGGGACTAGCGGAAATCAGTACTTC
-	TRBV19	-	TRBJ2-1	CASSGQYNEQFF	TGTGCCAGTAGTGGACAGTACAATGAGCAGTTCTTC
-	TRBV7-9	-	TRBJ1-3	CASSPSPDWADSGNTIYF	TGTGCCAGCAGCCCCAGCCCCGATTGGGCCGACTCTGGAAACACCATATATTTT
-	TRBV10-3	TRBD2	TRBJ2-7	CAISSGTSGSRSYEQYF	TGTGCCATCAGTTCCGGGACTAGCGGGAGCCGCTCCTACGAGCAGTACTTC
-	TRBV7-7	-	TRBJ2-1	CASSLGDNRKQFF	TGTGCTAGCAGCTTAGGGGACAACCGAAAGCAGTTCTTC
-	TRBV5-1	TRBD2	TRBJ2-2	CASSSGLTGGELFF	TGCGCCAGCAGCTCGGGACTAACGGGCGGGGAGCTGTTTTTT
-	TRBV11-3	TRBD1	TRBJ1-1	CASSFSTGLISSTEAFF	TGTGCCAGCAGCTTCTCGACAGGGCTAATAAGTAGCACTGAAGCTTTCTTT
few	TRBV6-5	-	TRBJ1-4	CASSAGGRDEKLFF	TGTGCCAGCAGTGCCGGGGGGAGAGATGAAAAACTGTTTTTT
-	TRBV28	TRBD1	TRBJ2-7	CASSSLTGGSYEQYF	TGTGCCAGCAGTTCGCTGACAGGGGGTTCCTACGAGCAGTACTTC
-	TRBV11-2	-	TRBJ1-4	CASSLQGTGEKLFF	TGTGCCAGCAGCTTACAGGGAACTGGTGAAAAACTGTTTTTT
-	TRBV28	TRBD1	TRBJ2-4	CATLGGGYIQYF	TGTGCCACCTTAGGGGGCGGCTACATTCAGTACTTC
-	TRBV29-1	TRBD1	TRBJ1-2	CSVSKDRGDGYTF	TGCAGCGTCTCCAAGGACAGGGGAGATGGCTACACCTTC
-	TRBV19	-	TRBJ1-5	CASSRLEDFNQPQHF	TGTGCCAGTAGCCGTTTAGAGGATTTTAATCAGCCCCAGCATTTT
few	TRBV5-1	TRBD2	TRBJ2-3	CASSLVGLGADTQYF	TGCGCCAGCAGCTTAGTGGGACTAGGGGCCGATACGCAGTATTTT
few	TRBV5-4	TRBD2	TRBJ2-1	CASSLPGLAVNEQFF	TGTGCCAGCAGCTTACCGGGACTAGCGGTCAATGAGCAGTTCTTC
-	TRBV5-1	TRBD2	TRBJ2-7	CASRSGTYEQYF	TGCGCCAGCAGGAGCGGGACCTACGAGCAGTACTTC
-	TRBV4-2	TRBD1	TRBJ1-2	CASSQDGPGGQAGNYGYTF	TGTGCCAGCAGCCAAGATGGCCCAGGGGGCCAAGCCGGCAACTATGGCTACACCTTC
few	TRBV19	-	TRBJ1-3	CASKGLTSGNTIYF	TGTGCCAGTAAGGGACTGACCTCTGGAAACACCATATATTTT
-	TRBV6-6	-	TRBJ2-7	CASALHYTYEQYF	TGTGCCAGCGCCCTCCACTATACCTACGAGCAGTACTTC
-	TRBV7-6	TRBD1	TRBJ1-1	CASSPRTGWEAFF	TGTGCCAGCAGCCCCCGGACAGGGTGGGAAGCTTTCTTT
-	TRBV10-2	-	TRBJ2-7	CASSEESYEQYF	TGCGCCAGCAGCGAGGAGTCTTACGAGCAGTACTTC
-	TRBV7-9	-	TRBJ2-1	CASSLTGSSYNEQFF	TGTGCCAGCAGCTTAACAGGGAGCTCCTACAATGAGCAGTTCTTC
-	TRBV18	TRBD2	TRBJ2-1	CASSGTSGGAAYNEQFF	TGTGCCAGCTCAGGGACTAGCGGGGGGGCTGCCTACAATGAGCAGTTCTTC
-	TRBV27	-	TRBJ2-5	CASSSYRDSREAETQYF	TGTGCCAGCAGTTCATACCGGGACTCGAGGGAGGCGGAGACCCAGTACTTC
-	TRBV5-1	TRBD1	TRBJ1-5	CASSLGQGSHSNQPQHF	TGCGCCAGCAGCTTGGGACAGGGATCCCATAGCAATCAGCCCCAGCATTTT
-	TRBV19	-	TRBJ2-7	CASSIGAPYEQYF	TGTGCCAGTAGTATAGGGGCACCTTACGAGCAGTACTTC
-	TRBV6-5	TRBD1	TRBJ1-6	CATRDRGSNSPLHF	TGTGCCACACGGGACAGGGGGTCAAATTCACCCCTCCACTTT
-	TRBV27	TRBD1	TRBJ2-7	CASSLQGAGATYEQYF	TGTGCCAGCAGTCTACAGGGGGCCGGGGCTACCTACGAGCAGTACTTC
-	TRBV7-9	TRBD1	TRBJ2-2	CASSSSPGQGVNTGELFF	TGTGCCAGCAGCTCCTCCCCGGGACAGGGGGTGAACACCGGGGAGCTGTTTTTT
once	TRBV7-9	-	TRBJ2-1	CASSLGRGAYNEQFF	TGTGCCAGCAGCTTAGGGCGCGGAGCTTACAATGAGCAGTTCTTC
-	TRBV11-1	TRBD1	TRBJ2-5	CASSPGTDQETQYF	TGTGCCAGCAGCCCGGGGACAGACCAAGAGACCCAGTACTTC
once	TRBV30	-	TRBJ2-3	CAWSEIADTQYF	TGTGCCTGGAGTGAGATAGCAGATACGCAGTATTTT
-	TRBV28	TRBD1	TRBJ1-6	CASSLTAGGQGYSPLHF	TGTGCCAGCAGTTTGACGGCGGGGGGACAGGGGTATTCACCCCTCCACTTT
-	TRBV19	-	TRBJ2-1	CATFGQGYNEQFF	TGTGCCACCTTCGGGCAGGGCTACAATGAGCAGTTCTTC